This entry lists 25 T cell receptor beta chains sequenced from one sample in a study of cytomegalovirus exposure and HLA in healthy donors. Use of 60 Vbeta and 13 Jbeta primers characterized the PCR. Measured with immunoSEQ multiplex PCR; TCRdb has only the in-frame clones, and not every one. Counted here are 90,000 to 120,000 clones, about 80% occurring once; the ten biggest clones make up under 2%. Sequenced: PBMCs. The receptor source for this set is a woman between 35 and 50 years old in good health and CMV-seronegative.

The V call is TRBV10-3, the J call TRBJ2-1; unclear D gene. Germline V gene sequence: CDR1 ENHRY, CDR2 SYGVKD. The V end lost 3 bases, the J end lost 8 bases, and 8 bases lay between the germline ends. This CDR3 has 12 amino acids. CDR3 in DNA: TGTGCCATCAGTGATTCTCAGGATGAGCAGTTCTTC. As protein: CAISDSQDEQFF.

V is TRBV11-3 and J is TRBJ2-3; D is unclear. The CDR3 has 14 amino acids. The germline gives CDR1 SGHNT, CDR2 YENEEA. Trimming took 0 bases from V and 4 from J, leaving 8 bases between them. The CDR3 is CASSLDLRSDTQYF. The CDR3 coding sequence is TGTGCCAGCAGCTTAGATCTTCGGTCAGATACGCAGTATTTT.

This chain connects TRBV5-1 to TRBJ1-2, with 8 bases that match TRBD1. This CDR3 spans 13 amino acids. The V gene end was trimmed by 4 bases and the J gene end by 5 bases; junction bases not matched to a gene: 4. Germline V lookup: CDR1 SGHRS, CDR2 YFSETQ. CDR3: CASSRGQGYGYTF. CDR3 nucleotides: TGCGCCAGCAGCCGTGGACAGGGTTATGGCTACACCTTC.

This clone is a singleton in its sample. The DNA for the CDR3 is TGTGCCAGTCAGAGAGGCTTCGGCTATGGCTACACCTTC. It encodes CASQRGFGYGYTF. The gene calls are TRBV19 and TRBJ1-2, with D unresolved. This CDR3 comprises 13 residues. Between the trimmed V and J ends, which lost 8 bases and 4 bases, there was a span of 14 bases. Germline CDR1 reads LNHDA; CDR2 reads SQIVND (reference sequence).

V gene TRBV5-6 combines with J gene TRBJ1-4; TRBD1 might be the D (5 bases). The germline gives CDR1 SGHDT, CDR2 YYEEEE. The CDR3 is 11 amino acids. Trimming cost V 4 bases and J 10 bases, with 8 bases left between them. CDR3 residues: CASSATGKLFF. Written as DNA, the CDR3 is TGTGCCAGCAGCGCCACAGGAAAACTGTTTTTT. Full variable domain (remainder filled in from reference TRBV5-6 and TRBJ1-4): DAGVTQSPTHLIKTRGQQVTLRCSPKSGHDTVSWYQQALGQGPQFIFQYYEEEERQRGNFPDRFSGHQFPNYSSELNVNALLLGDSALYLCASSATGKLFFGSGTQLSVL.

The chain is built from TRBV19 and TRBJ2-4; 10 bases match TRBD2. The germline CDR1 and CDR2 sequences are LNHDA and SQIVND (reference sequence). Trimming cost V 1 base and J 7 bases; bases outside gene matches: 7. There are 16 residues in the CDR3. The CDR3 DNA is TGTGCCAGTAGTATAGGGCTAGCGGGAGTCCGTAACATTCAGTACTTC. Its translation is CASSIGLAGVRNIQYF. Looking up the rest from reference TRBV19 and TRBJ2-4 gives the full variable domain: DGGITQSPKYLFRKEGQNVTLSCEQNLNHDAMYWYRQDPGQGLRLIYYSQIVNDFQKGDIAEGYSVSREKKESFPLTVTSAQKNPTAFYLCASSIGLAGVRNIQYFGAGTRLSVL.

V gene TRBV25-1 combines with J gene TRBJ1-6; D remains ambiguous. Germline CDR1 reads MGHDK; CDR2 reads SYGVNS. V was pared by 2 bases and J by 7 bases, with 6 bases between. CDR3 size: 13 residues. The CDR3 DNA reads TGTGCCAGCAGTGAAGTTGGCAATTCACCCCTCCACTTT. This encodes CASSEVGNSPLHF.

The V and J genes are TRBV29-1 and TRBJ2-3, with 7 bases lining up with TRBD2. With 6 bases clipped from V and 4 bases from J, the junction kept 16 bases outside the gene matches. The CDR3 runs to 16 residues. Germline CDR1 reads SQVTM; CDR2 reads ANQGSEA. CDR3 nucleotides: TGCAGCGTGATTTTGATGGGCCAAGGGAGGGCAGATACGCAGTATTTT. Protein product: CSVILMGQGRADTQYF.

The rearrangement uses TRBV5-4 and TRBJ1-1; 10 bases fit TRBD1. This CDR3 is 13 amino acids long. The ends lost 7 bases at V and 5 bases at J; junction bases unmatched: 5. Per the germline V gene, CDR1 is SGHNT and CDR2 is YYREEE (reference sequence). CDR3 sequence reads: CASGQGGGTEAFF. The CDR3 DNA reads TGTGCCAGCGGACAGGGGGGAGGAACTGAAGCTTTCTTT.

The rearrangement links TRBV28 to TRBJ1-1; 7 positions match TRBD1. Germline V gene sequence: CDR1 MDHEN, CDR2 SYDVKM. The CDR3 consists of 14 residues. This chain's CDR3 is CALQGWGQGPEAFF. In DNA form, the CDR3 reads TGTGCGTTACAGGGGTGGGGACAAGGCCCTGAAGCTTTCTTT.

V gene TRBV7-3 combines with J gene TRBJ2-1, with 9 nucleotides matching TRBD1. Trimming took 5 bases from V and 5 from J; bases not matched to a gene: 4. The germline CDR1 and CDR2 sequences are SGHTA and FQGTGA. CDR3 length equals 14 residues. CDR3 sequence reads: CASSRDRANNEQFF. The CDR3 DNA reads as TGTGCCAGCAGCCGGGACAGGGCGAACAATGAGCAGTTCTTC. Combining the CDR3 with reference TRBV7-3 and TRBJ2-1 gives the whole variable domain GAGVSQTPSNKVTEKGKYVELRCDPISGHTALYWYRQSLGQGPEFLIYFQGTGAADDSGLPNDRFFAVRPEGSVSTLKIQRTERGDSAVYLCASSRDRANNEQFFGPGTRLTVL.

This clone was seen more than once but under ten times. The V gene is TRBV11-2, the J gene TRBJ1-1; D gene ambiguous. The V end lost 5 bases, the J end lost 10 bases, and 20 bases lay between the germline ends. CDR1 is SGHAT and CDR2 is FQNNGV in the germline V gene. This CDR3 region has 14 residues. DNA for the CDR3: TGTGCCAGCAGCCGATTGAGGGATGCCCTGGCAGCTTTCTTT. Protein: CASSRLRDALAAFF.

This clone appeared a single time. CDR3 in amino acids: CASSVAGQTTTDTQYF. CDR3 DNA sequence: TGTGCCAGCAGCGTGGCGGGACAGACGACCACAGATACGCAGTATTTT. The chain is built from TRBV9 and TRBJ2-3; maybe TRBD1 (7 bases). CDR1 SGDLS and CDR2 YYNGEE come from the germline V gene. There are 16 residues in the CDR3. V lost 2 bases and J lost 2, with 15 bases in between.

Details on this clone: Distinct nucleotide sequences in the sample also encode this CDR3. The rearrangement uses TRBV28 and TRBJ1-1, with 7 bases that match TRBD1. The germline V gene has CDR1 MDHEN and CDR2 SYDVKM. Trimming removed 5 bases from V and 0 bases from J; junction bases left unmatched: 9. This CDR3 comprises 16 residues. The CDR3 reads CASSVVQGKMNTEAFF. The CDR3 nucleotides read TGTGCCAGCAGTGTCGTACAGGGGAAAATGAACACTGAAGCTTTCTTT.

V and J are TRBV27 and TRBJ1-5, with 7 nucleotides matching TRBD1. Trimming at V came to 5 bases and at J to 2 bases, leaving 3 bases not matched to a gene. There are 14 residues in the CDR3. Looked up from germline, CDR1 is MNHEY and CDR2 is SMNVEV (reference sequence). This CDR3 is CASSPGQGNQPQHF. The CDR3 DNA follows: TGTGCCAGCAGTCCCGGACAGGGCAATCAGCCCCAGCATTTT.

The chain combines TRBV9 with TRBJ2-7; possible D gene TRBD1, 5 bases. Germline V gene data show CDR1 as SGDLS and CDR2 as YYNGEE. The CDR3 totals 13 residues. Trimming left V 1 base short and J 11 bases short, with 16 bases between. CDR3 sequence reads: CASSVSVDAGKYF. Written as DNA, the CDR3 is TGTGCCAGCAGCGTATCTGTGGATGCAGGGAAGTACTTC.

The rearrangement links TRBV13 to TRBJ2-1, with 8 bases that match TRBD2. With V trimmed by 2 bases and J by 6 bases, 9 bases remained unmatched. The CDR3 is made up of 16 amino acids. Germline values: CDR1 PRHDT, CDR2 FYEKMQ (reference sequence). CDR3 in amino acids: CASSLSVLAVSNEQFF. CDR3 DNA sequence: TGTGCCAGCAGCTTATCAGTACTAGCGGTATCCAATGAGCAGTTCTTC. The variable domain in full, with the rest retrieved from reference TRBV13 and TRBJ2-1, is AAGVIQSPRHLIKEKRETATLKCYPIPRHDTVYWYQQGPGQDPQFLISFYEKMQSDKGSIPDRFSAQQFSDYHSELNMSSLELGDSALYFCASSLSVLAVSNEQFFGPGTRLTVL.

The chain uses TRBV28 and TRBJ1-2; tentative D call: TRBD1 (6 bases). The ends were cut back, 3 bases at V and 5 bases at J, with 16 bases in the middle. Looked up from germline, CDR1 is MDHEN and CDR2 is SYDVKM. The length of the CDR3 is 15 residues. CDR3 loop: CASSFSGTSVYGYTF. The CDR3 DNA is TGTGCCAGCAGTTTTTCCGGGACATCCGTATATGGCTACACCTTC.

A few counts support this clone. The CDR3 loop is CAIRQGAEAFF. As DNA, the CDR3 is TGTGCCATCAGGCAGGGGGCTGAAGCTTTCTTT. The chain employs TRBV10-3 and TRBJ1-1; 7 bases match TRBD1. V trimming: 6 bases; J trimming: 6 bases; junction bases outside the gene matches: 1. Germline V gives CDR1 ENHRY, CDR2 SYGVKD. This CDR3 has 11 amino acids.

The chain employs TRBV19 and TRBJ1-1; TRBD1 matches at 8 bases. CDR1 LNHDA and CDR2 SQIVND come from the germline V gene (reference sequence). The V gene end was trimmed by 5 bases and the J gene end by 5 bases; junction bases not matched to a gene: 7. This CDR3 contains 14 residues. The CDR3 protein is CASSSGQGGTEAFF. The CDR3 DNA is TGTGCCAGTAGTTCAGGACAGGGCGGTACTGAAGCTTTCTTT.

The CDR3 bases are TGTGCCAGCAGCGTGGGGCTAGCGGCTGCTGATGAGCAGTTCTTC. Protein sequence: CASSVGLAAADEQFF. The rearrangement joins TRBV7-9 to TRBJ2-1; 7 bases map to TRBD2. Germline CDR1 reads SEHNR; CDR2 reads FQNEAQ (reference sequence). After removal of 5 bases from V and 8 bases from J, the junction contained 12 bases not matched to a gene. CDR3 length equals 15 residues. Using reference TRBV7-9 and TRBJ2-1 for the parts outside the CDR3, the full variable domain is DTGVSQNPRHKITKRGQNVTFRCDPISEHNRLYWYRQTLGQGPEFLTYFQNEAQLEKSRLLSDRFSAERPKGSFSTLEIQRTEQGDSAMYLCASSVGLAAADEQFFGPGTRLTVL.

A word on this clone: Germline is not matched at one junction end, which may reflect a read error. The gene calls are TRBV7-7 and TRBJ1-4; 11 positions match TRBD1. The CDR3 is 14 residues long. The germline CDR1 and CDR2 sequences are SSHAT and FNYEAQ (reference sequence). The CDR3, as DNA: TGTGCTAGCAGCCGGGACAGGGGGTTCGGAAAACTGTTTTTT. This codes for CASSRDRGFGKLFF.

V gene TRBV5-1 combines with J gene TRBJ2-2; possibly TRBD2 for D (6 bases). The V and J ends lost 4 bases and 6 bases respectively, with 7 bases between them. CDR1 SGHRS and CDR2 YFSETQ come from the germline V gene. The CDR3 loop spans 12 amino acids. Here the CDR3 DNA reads TGCGCCAGCAGCAGGAGGGCCGGGGAGCTGTTTTTT. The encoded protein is CASSRRAGELFF.

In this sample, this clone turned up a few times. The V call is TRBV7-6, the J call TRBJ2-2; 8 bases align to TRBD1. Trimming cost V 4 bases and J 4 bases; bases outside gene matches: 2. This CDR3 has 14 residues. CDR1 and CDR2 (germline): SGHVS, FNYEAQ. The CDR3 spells CASSSRGRTGELFF. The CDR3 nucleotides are TGTGCCAGCAGCTCCAGGGGGCGCACCGGGGAGCTGTTTTTT. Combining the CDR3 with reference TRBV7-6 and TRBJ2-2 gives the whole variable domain GAGVSQSPRYKVTKRGQDVALRCDPISGHVSLYWYRQALGQGPEFLTYFNYEAQQDKSGLPNDRFSAERPEGSISTLTIQRTEQRDSAMYRCASSSRGRTGELFFGEGSRLTVL.

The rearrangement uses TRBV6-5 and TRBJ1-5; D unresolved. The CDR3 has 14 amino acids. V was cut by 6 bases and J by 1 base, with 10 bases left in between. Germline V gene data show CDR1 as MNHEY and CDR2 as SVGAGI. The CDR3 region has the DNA TGTGCCAGCAGCGACTCGGGGAGCAATCAGCCCCAGCATTTT. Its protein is CASSDSGSNQPQHF.